This T cell receptor beta chain appears in the sequencing data of a study of shared clonotypes between healthy human individuals. In replicate PCRs of sorted subsets, roughly 200 ng DNA, 29,000 or so T cell genomes, was used. Assay: immunoSEQ multiplex PCR; the TCRdb copy retains only in-frame clones and omits some. The data contain about 2 million clones, 95% of them singletons. The germline gives CDR1 LNHDA, CDR2 SQIVND (reference sequence). V lost 5 bases to trimming and J lost 6 bases; unmatched junction nucleotides: 9. This CDR3 contains 15 residues. The chain employs TRBV19 and TRBJ1-2, with 10 bases that match TRBD1. The source of this sequence is a man aged 18 to 29 in good health. The material sequenced was naive CD4+ T cells sorted from blood. Subset: CD45RA+ positively selected. The CDR3 DNA reads TGTGCCAGTAGTCCGCCGACAGGGGGCTTCCATGGCTACACCTTC. This codes for CASSPPTGGFHGYTF.